The clone carrying this T cell receptor beta chain was detected once. With V trimmed by 6 bases and J by 0 bases, 7 bases remained unmatched. The V gene's germline CDR1 is ENHRY and CDR2 SYGVKD. The CDR3 spans 15 residues. The data belong to a study of blood T cell repertoires in COVID-19. Looking at the study overall: In each case, the material was cDNA or gDNA derived from T cells, B-cell-depleted T cells, or PBMCs.

Original processing notes: Researchers report that nucleated cell counts were estimated from reference gene primer amplification. The assay was immunoSEQ multiplex PCR, and TCRdb's table has in-frame clones only and misses some. V and J calls and clone size are copied from that table; D and trimming were computed from the DNA. The table lists about 230,000 clones, 75% to 90% of them singletons, with 2.5% to 3% in the top ten. The chain couples TRBV10-3 to TRBJ1-1; 7 bases align to TRBD1. Material for sequencing was peripheral blood. This TCR came from a woman in her sixties or seventies with active or convalescent COVID-19. The CDR3 loop reads CAIRGTDTMNTEAFF. DNA for the CDR3: TGTGCCATCAGAGGGACAGACACGATGAACACTGAAGCTTTCTTT.